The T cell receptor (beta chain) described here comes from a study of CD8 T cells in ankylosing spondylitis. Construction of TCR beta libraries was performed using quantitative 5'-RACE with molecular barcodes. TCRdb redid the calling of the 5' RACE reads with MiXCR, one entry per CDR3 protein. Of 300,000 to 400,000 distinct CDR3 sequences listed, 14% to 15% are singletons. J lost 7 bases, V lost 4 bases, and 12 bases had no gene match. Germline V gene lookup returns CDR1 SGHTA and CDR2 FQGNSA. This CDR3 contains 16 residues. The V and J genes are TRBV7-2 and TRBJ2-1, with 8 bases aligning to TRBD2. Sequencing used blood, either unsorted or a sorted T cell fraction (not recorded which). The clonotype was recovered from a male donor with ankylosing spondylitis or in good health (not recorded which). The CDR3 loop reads CASSYRPGASGNEQFF. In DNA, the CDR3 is TGTGCCAGCAGCTATAGGCCGGGGGCTAGCGGGAATGAGCAGTTCTTC.